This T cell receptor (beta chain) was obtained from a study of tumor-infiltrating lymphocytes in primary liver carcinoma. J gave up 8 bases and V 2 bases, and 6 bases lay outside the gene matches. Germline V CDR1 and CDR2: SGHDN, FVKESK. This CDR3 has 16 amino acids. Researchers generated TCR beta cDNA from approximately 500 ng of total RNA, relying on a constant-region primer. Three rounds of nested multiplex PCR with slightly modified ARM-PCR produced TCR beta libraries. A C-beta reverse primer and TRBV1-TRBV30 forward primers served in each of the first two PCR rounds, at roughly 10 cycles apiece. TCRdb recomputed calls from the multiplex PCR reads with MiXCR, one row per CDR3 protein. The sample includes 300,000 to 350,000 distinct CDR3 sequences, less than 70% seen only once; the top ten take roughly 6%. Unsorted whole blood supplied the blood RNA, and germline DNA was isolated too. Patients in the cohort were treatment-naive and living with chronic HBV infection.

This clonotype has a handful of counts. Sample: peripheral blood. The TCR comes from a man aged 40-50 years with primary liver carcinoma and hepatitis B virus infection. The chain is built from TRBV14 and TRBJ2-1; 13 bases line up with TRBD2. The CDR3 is CASSQLTSGRPYEQFF. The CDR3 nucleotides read TGTGCCAGCAGCCAACTGACTAGCGGGAGGCCCTATGAGCAGTTCTTC.